Detailed here is one T cell receptor beta chain. The 5'RACE template-switching step produced TCR cDNA and added a universal primer site and UMIs. TCRdb fed the 5' RACE reads into MiXCR, producing one record per CDR3 protein. The profile shows fewer than 85,000 distinct CDR3 sequences, approximately 7.5% of them singletons. This sample was taken from a study of T cells after yellow fever vaccination. About the research overall: With SMART-Seq v4 Ultra Low Input, the fractions containing low cell numbers were prepared.

Trimming left V 5 bases short and J 5 bases short, with 21 bases between. The CDR3 length is 16 residues. CDR1 and CDR2 (germline): SEHNR, FQNEAQ (reference sequence). The gene calls are TRBV7-9 and TRBJ2-5; possibly TRBD1 or TRBD2 for D (5 bases each). This clonotype was sampled from a man aged 25 to 45 who received the YFV17D yellow fever vaccine. The source was CD8+ T cells sorted from PBMCs, collected on the day of the yellow fever booster vaccination. The CDR3, as DNA: TGTGCCAGCAGCCCCCCCGGGACCCCATGGGGGGAGACCCAGTACTTC. This codes for CASSPPGTPWGETQYF.